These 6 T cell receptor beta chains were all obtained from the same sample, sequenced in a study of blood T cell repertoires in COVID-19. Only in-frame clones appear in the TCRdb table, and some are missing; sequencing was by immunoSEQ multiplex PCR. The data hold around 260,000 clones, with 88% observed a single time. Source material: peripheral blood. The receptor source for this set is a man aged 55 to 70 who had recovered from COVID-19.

The DNA of the CDR3 is TGTGCCAGCAGCAGGGACATCAATCAGCCCCAGCATTTT. Its translation: CASSRDINQPQHF. The J gene is TRBJ1-5, the V gene TRBV7-2; weak D call: TRBD1 (6 bases). The ends were cut back, 5 bases at V and 3 bases at J, with 8 bases in the middle. From germline, CDR1 is SGHTA and CDR2 FQGNSA. The CDR3 consists of 13 residues.

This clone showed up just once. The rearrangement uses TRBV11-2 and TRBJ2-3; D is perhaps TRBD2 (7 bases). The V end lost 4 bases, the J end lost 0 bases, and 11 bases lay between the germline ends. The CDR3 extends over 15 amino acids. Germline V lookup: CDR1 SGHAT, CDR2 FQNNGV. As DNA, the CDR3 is TGTGCCAGCAGCTGGGAGGGGGGGAGCACAGATACGCAGTATTTT. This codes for CASSWEGGSTDTQYF.

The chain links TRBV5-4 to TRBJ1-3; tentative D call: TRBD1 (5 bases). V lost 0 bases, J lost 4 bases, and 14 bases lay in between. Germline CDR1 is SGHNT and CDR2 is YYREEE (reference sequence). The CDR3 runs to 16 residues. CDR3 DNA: TGTGCCAGCAGCTTGGAAGGGGCGCTTGCGGGAAACACCATATATTTT. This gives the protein CASSLEGALAGNTIYF.

CDR3 loop: CASSLGTGYLPVNVLTF. The CDR3 DNA follows: TGTGCCAGCAGCTTGGGGACAGGGTACCTCCCGGTCAACGTCCTGACTTTC. This chain joins TRBV5-8 and TRBJ2-6; 8 bases fit TRBD1. This CDR3 is built from 17 residues. Trimming took 0 bases from V and 9 from J; bases not matched to a gene: 11. Germline CDR1 reads SGHTS; CDR2 reads YDEGEE.

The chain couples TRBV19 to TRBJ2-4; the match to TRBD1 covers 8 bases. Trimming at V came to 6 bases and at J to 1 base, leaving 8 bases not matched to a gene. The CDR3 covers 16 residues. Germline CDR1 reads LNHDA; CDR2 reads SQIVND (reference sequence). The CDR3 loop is CASRNTGGKAKNIQYF. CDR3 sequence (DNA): TGTGCCAGTAGAAACACAGGGGGGAAGGCCAAAAACATTCAGTACTTC.

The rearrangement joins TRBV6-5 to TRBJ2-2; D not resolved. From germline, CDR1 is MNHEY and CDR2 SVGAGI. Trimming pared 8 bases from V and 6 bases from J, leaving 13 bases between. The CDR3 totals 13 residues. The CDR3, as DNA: TGTGCCAGCGTATTAACGGTTTCCGGGGAGCTGTTTTTT. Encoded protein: CASVLTVSGELFF.